This passage covers 32 T cell receptor beta chains from one sample sequenced in a study of human T cells and chemical hapten exposure. TCRdb called the RACE reads again in MiXCR, with one record for every CDR3 protein. Among about 28,000 distinct CDR3 sequences listed, over 7% were seen once. This sample's time point: healthy volunteer bleed at 2 weeks. Total RNA extraction was carried out from unfractionated whole blood. The sequencing input was whole blood. The receptors here all came from a human donor in good health. Some clones in this sample may be carry-over from other donors' samples.

This clonotype showed up many times. The V and J genes are TRBV6-1 and TRBJ2-7, with D perhaps TRBD2 (6 bases). Germline CDR1 reads MNHNS; CDR2 reads SASEGT. V was cut by 7 bases and J by 2 bases, with 15 bases left in between. This CDR3 is built from 14 residues. Here the CDR3 reads CASIGGIITYEQYF. In DNA form, the CDR3 reads TGTGCCAGCATCGGGGGAATAATTACCTACGAGCAGTACTTC.

This clonotype was found many times. The V call is TRBV5-1, the J call TRBJ1-5, with D possibly being TRBD1 (5 bases). CDR1 and CDR2 (germline): SGHRS, YFSETQ. The CDR3 is made up of 14 amino acids. V was pared by 4 bases and J by 0 bases, with 8 bases between. The CDR3: CASSGGDSNQPQHF. CDR3 bases: TGCGCCAGCAGCGGGGGTGATAGCAATCAGCCCCAGCATTTT.

This clonotype was counted ten times or more. A junction end diverges from the germline sequence, so it may reflect a read error. This chain links TRBV20-1 with TRBJ2-1; 9 positions agree with TRBD2. This CDR3 is 13 amino acids long. From germline, CDR1 is DFQATT and CDR2 SNEGSKA (reference sequence). CDR3 bases: TGCAGTGCTAGTAAAGCGGGAGGCTCCTCGACTTCCTTC. Its translation is CSASKAGGSSTSF.

This clonotype was counted many times. The rearrangement joins TRBV20-1 to TRBJ1-4; D is uncertain. The CDR3 runs to 13 residues. CDR1 is DFQATT, CDR2 SNEGSKA, per germline (reference sequence). Between the trimmed V and J ends, which lost 3 bases and 3 bases, there was a span of 8 bases. CDR3 nucleotide sequence: TGCAGTGCTAGGCCCGTTTCTAATGAAAAACTGTTTTTT. Its translation is CSARPVSNEKLFF.

This clonotype was counted only a few times. The chain couples TRBV4-3 to TRBJ2-1, with 10 nucleotides matching TRBD1. The CDR3 runs 15 residues. In germline, CDR1 is LGHNA, CDR2 YSLEER. V trimming: 1 base; J trimming: 8 bases; junction bases outside the gene matches: 5. The CDR3 DNA follows: TGCGCCAGCAGCCAAGGACAGGGGGCCCGGGATGAGCAGTTCTTC. Its protein is CASSQGQGARDEQFF.

This clonotype was picked up many times. This sequence joins TRBV2 and TRBJ1-5; D is unresolved. This CDR3 has 15 residues. The germline V and J ends were trimmed by 3 bases and 6 bases, with 15 bases remaining between them. The germline gives CDR1 SNHLY, CDR2 FYNNEI. The CDR3 region has the DNA TGTGCCAGCAGTGAGGGAAGACGGTTTGGTCAGCCCCAGCATTTT. It codes for CASSEGRRFGQPQHF.

This clonotype has ten or more counts. This chain links TRBV7-6 with TRBJ2-2; a possible D gene is TRBD1 (6 bases). CDR3 length equals 14 residues. Germline CDR1 is SGHVS and CDR2 is FNYEAQ. V lost 7 bases and J lost 8, with 17 bases in between. CDR3 coding DNA: TGTGCCAGCAAACCCTACAGGGACGGAGGGGAGCTGTTTTTT. The encoded protein is CASKPYRDGGELFF.

This chain links TRBV30 with TRBJ1-5; D unresolved. The length of the CDR3 is 13 residues. Germline CDR1 GTSNPN, CDR2 SVGIG (reference sequence). V lost 1 base and J lost 4, with 8 bases in between. The CDR3 coding sequence is TGTGCCTGGAGTGCCAAAGGGAATCAGCCCCAGCATTTT. This encodes CAWSAKGNQPQHF.

The chain has TRBV7-6 and TRBJ2-6, with unresolved D. Germline V lookup: CDR1 SGHVS, CDR2 FNYEAQ. Trimming removed 5 bases from V and 4 bases from J, with 12 bases in between. The CDR3 consists of 15 residues. CDR3: CASSQSGLGANVLTF. The CDR3 region has the DNA TGTGCCAGCAGCCAGTCCGGGCTCGGGGCCAACGTCCTGACTTTC.

This clonotype occurred many times. The chain uses TRBV12-3 or TRBV12-4 and TRBJ2-1; tentative D call: TRBD1 (6 bases). This CDR3 is built from 16 residues. V was clipped by 7 bases and J by 6 bases, with 22 bases between them. The CDR3 reads CASTWERGIGPNEQFF. For the CDR3, the DNA is TGTGCCAGCACGTGGGAGAGGGGGATTGGGCCCAATGAGCAGTTCTTC.

This clonotype has ten or more counts. The DNA for the CDR3 is TGTGCCAGTACGAAGGCAGCCGGCTACGAGCAGTACTTC. Protein sequence: CASTKAAGYEQYF. The gene calls are TRBV14 and TRBJ2-7; D unresolved. The germline CDR1 and CDR2 sequences are SGHDN and FVKESK. The CDR3 runs 13 residues. Between the trimmed V and J ends, which lost 9 bases and 3 bases, there was a span of 15 bases.

Many counts were recorded for this clonotype. The V gene is TRBV4-1, the J gene TRBJ1-2; D ambiguous. Germline V gene sequence: CDR1 MGHRA, CDR2 YSYEKL. The CDR3 consists of 14 residues. With 0 bases removed from V and 2 bases from J, the gap between germline ends came to 7 bases. The DNA for the CDR3 is TGCGCCAGCAGCCAAGAAGGCTACAACTATGGCTACACCTTC. The encoded protein is CASSQEGYNYGYTF.

The chain uses TRBV7-2 and TRBJ1-1, with D unclear. The V end was cut by 5 bases, the J end by 5 bases, with 21 bases between. Germline CDR1 reads SGHTA; CDR2 reads FQGNSA. The CDR3 sequence is 16 residues long. DNA for the CDR3: TGTGCCAGCAGCCTCGATCCGTTTGGCATTTTGACTGAAGCTTTCTTT. Its translation: CASSLDPFGILTEAFF.

This clonotype showed up many times. This sequence joins TRBV3-1 and TRBJ2-3; the match to TRBD2 covers 10 bases. CDR1 and CDR2 (germline): LGHDT, YNNKEL (reference sequence). V gave up 0 bases and J gave up 1 base; unmatched junction bases: 1. The CDR3 totals 16 residues. The CDR3 DNA is TGTGCCAGCAGCCAAGATCTAGCGGGGGGCACAGATACGCAGTATTTT. Its protein is CASSQDLAGGTDTQYF.

A few counts support this clonotype. The gene calls are TRBV12-3 or TRBV12-4 and TRBJ1-5; D might be TRBD1 (6 bases). V was cut by 8 bases and J by 0 bases, with 23 bases left in between. The CDR3 sequence is 18 residues long. The CDR3 spells CASPPGLPGQNSNQPQHF. Here the CDR3 DNA reads TGTGCCAGCCCCCCAGGGCTGCCCGGACAGAATAGCAATCAGCCCCAGCATTTT.

This clonotype was found a few times. The chain combines TRBV5-6 with TRBJ2-5; TRBD1 matches at 8 bases. Germline V gives CDR1 SGHDT, CDR2 YYEEEE. V shed 4 bases and J 5 bases; nucleotides not matched to a gene: 4. This CDR3 is built from 13 residues. This CDR3 reads CASSVTGVETQYF. CDR3 DNA sequence: TGTGCCAGCAGCGTGACAGGGGTGGAGACCCAGTACTTC.

This clonotype was recorded at least ten times. The chain links TRBV20-1 to TRBJ2-7; D is unclear. From germline, CDR1 is DFQATT and CDR2 SNEGSKA (reference sequence). The V end lost 3 bases, the J end lost 6 bases, and 9 bases lay between the germline ends. The CDR3 runs to 11 residues. The CDR3 loop reads CSASASSEQYF. CDR3 bases: TGCAGTGCTAGCGCGTCGTCCGAGCAGTACTTC.

The rearrangement links TRBV27 to TRBJ2-7; D could derive from TRBD1 or TRBD2 (5 bases each). The CDR3 contains 15 residues. In germline, CDR1 is MNHEY, CDR2 SMNVEV (reference sequence). V was cut by 6 bases and J by 5 bases, with 20 bases left in between. Here the CDR3 DNA reads TGTGCCAGCAGATCCCCGGGACGAGCGTGGCACGAGCAGTACTTC. Translation: CASRSPGRAWHEQYF.

This clonotype occurred many times. CDR3 residues: CASSTATGHRLEQYF. The CDR3 DNA reads TGTGCCAGCAGTACCGCGACAGGGCACCGGCTCGAGCAGTACTTC. The chain is built from TRBV28 and TRBJ2-7; 7 bases align to TRBD1. Germline lookup yields CDR1 MDHEN and CDR2 SYDVKM. The junction had 13 bases not matched to a gene; V was cut back by 5 bases and J by 6 bases. CDR3 size: 15 residues.

This clonotype rates as medium-sized (0.01 to 0.1%). The chain's CDR3 is CASSLSRYNEQFF. The CDR3, as DNA: TGTGCCAGCAGTTTATCCAGGTACAATGAGCAGTTCTTC. The chain is built from TRBV27 and TRBJ2-1; D is uncertain. The CDR3 runs to 13 residues. CDR1 MNHEY and CDR2 SMNVEV come from the germline V gene (reference sequence). V was cut by 0 bases and J by 4 bases, with 4 bases left in between.

This clonotype was counted many times. The chain links TRBV12-3 or TRBV12-4 to TRBJ1-1; D unresolved. The V end was cut by 5 bases, the J end by 1 base, with 14 bases between. The CDR3 length is 15 residues. CDR3 bases: TGTGCCAGCAGTCAATTCCGGACGGGGAACACTGAAGCTTTCTTT. Protein product: CASSQFRTGNTEAFF.

The rearrangement links TRBV5-1 to TRBJ1-3; D uncertain. V lost 5 bases to trimming and J lost 2 bases, with 26 bases between them. The V gene's germline CDR1 is SGHRS and CDR2 YFSETQ. The CDR3 totals 19 residues. CDR3 in DNA: TGCGCCAGCAGTCTGAACCCACCAAGACTGGGCAACGCTGGAAACACCATATATTTT. Its translation is CASSLNPPRLGNAGNTIYF.

V and J are TRBV27 and TRBJ2-3; D perhaps matches TRBD2 (5 bases). Trimming removed 2 bases from V and 6 bases from J, with 15 bases in between. This CDR3 is 15 amino acids long. Per the germline V gene, CDR1 is MNHEY and CDR2 is SMNVEV (reference sequence). CDR3 region: CASSLGSPGGDTQYF. The CDR3 nucleotides are TGTGCCAGCAGTTTAGGTAGCCCCGGAGGCGATACGCAGTATTTT.

This clonotype occurred many times. The chain is built from TRBV7-9 and TRBJ2-1, with 12 nucleotides matching TRBD2. J gave up 7 bases and V 5 bases, and 15 bases lay outside the gene matches. CDR3 size: 18 residues. Germline CDR1 and CDR2: SEHNR and FQNEAQ (reference sequence). The CDR3 here is CASSLPRRLAGARNEQFF. The CDR3 DNA reads as TGTGCCAGCAGCCTCCCCCGAAGACTAGCGGGAGCACGGAATGAGCAGTTCTTC.

This chain joins TRBV6-7 and TRBJ1-5, with TRBD1 matching over 11 bases. TRBV6-7 is an open reading frame, and its role is uncertain. V dropped 2 bases and J dropped 7; count of bases not matched to a gene: 10. This CDR3 has 17 amino acids. CDR3 sequence reads: CASSYDRDRGREQPQHF. The DNA of the CDR3 is TGTGCCAGCAGTTACGATAGGGACAGGGGGAGGGAGCAGCCCCAGCATTTT.

This clonotype occurred many times. CDR3 residues: CASRPELGELFF. In DNA, the CDR3 is TGTGCCAGCAGGCCAGAGCTCGGGGAGCTGTTTTTT. The genes are TRBV6-6 and TRBJ2-2; D unclear. The CDR3 sequence is 12 residues long. Germline V gives CDR1 MNHNY, CDR2 SVGAGI (reference sequence). V was clipped by 6 bases and J by 7 bases, with 9 bases between them.

The sample holds many counts of this clonotype. The chain combines TRBV28 with TRBJ1-5; D remains ambiguous. CDR3 length: 15 residues. V lost 8 bases and J 0 bases, leaving 14 bases between the germline ends. Germline V gene sequence: CDR1 MDHEN, CDR2 SYDVKM. This chain's CDR3 is CASGTVDHSNQPQHF. The CDR3, as DNA: TGTGCCAGCGGAACAGTGGACCATAGCAATCAGCCCCAGCATTTT.

This clonotype was seen ten or more times. V and J are TRBV20-1 and TRBJ1-2, with 11 bases fitting TRBD1. V was pared by 4 bases and J by 4 bases, with 8 bases of the junction left unmatched. CDR1 and CDR2 (germline): DFQATT, SNEGSKA (reference sequence). The CDR3 has 15 amino acids. Here the CDR3 reads CSATPGQGASYGYTF. Here the CDR3 DNA reads TGCAGTGCTACTCCAGGACAGGGGGCGTCCTATGGCTACACCTTC.

The chain is built from TRBV15 and TRBJ2-7; TRBD1 aligns across 8 bases. Per the germline V gene, CDR1 is LNHNV and CDR2 is YYDKDF (reference sequence). This CDR3 contains 15 residues. Losses at the gene ends were 1 base for V and 4 bases for J; bases not matched to a gene: 6. As DNA, the CDR3 is TGTGCCACCAGCAGAGGTCCAGGGGGCGGGTACGAGCAGTACTTC. Protein: CATSRGPGGGYEQYF.

This clonotype was recorded at least ten times. The CDR3 DNA reads as TGCGCCAGCAGCCAATGGTTCGCGGGAAACTTAAACTATGGCTACACCTTC. Translating gives CASSQWFAGNLNYGYTF. The chain links TRBV4-1 to TRBJ1-2; D not resolved. This CDR3 region has 17 residues. V lost 2 bases, J lost 2 bases, and 18 bases lay in between. The germline V gene encodes CDR1 MGHRA and CDR2 YSYEKL.

In this sample, this clonotype turned up many times. V and J are TRBV28 and TRBJ2-7; D perhaps matches TRBD2 (6 bases). The CDR3 totals 15 residues. Trimming left V 5 bases short and J 1 base short, with 15 bases between. Germline CDR1 reads MDHEN; CDR2 reads SYDVKM. In DNA, the CDR3 is TGTGCCAGCAGTCCCTTGGGGGGTGGATCCTACGAGCAGTACTTC. It translates to CASSPLGGGSYEQYF.

This clonotype was detected ten times or more. The chain couples TRBV7-6 to TRBJ1-1, with 9 bases aligning to TRBD1. Germline CDR1 and CDR2: SGHVS and FNYEAQ. Germline trimming cut 5 bases from V and 1 base from J; bases unmatched to any gene: 5. The CDR3 has 15 residues. The CDR3 DNA reads as TGTGCCAGCAGCATGCTGGGACAGGGGAACACTGAAGCTTTCTTT. Its protein is CASSMLGQGNTEAFF.